The rows below give T cell receptor beta chains drawn from one sample of a study of CD8 T cells in Susac syndrome. TCRdb processed the immunoSEQ multiplex PCR reads anew with MiXCR; each CDR3 protein has one entry. In the table there are roughly 200,000 distinct CDR3 sequences, approximately 94% of which are singletons. Sample: CD4+ T cells from PBMCs. Receptors were obtained from a human donor in good health. Both conserved end residues are part of each CDR3. A D gene is named only where the DNA matches it firmly. Not all rows give a size; the values are once, few, many and, for expanded clones, a class.

V: TRBV6-2/TRBV6-3; D: -; size: -; J: TRBJ2-1; CDR3: CASSQGGAATYNEQFF; DNA: TGTGCCAGCAGTCAGGGAGGAGCCGCCACCTACAATGAGCAGTTCTTC
V: TRBV7-2; D: -; size: -; J: TRBJ2-7; CDR3: CASSPRGGLSEQYF; DNA: TGTGCCAGCAGCCCGAGGGGGGGCCTGAGCGAGCAGTACTTC
V: TRBV7-9; D: -; size: once; J: TRBJ1-1; CDR3: CASRPTGRSEAFF; DNA: TGTGCCAGCAGACCCACAGGAAGAAGTGAAGCTTTCTTT
V: TRBV20-1; D: -; size: -; J: TRBJ2-1; CDR3: CSALGRSYNEQFF; DNA: TGCAGTGCTCTGGGGAGGTCCTACAATGAGCAGTTCTTC
V: TRBV14; D: -; size: -; J: TRBJ1-2; CDR3: CASSRSYYGYTF; DNA: TGTGCCAGCAGTCGGAGCTACTATGGCTACACCTTC
V: TRBV7-2; D: -; size: -; J: TRBJ2-5; CDR3: CASSLVSSRETQYF; DNA: TGTGCCAGCAGCTTAGTTTCCAGTCGAGAGACCCAGTACTTC
V: TRBV25-1; D: TRBD2; size: -; J: TRBJ2-5; CDR3: CASSALAGVGETQYF; DNA: TGTGCCAGCAGTGCACTAGCGGGAGTTGGAGAGACCCAGTACTTC
V: TRBV2; D: -; size: few; J: TRBJ2-5; CDR3: CASSEGETQYF; DNA: TGTGCCAGCAGTGAAGGGGAGACCCAGTACTTC
V: TRBV7-9; D: TRBD1; size: -; J: TRBJ2-1; CDR3: CASSPRDRIYNEQFF; DNA: TGTGCCAGCAGCCCCCGGGACAGAATTTACAATGAGCAGTTCTTC
V: TRBV30; D: -; size: -; J: TRBJ2-7; CDR3: CAWDISYEQYF; DNA: TGTGCCTGGGACATCTCCTACGAGCAGTACTTC
V: TRBV7-3; D: -; size: -; J: TRBJ2-3; CDR3: CASSSHYRDTQYF; DNA: TGTGCCAGCAGCTCCCACTACAGAGATACGCAGTATTTT
V: TRBV5-1; D: TRBD2; size: -; J: TRBJ2-2; CDR3: CASSPGLADTGELFF; DNA: TGCGCCAGCAGCCCCGGACTAGCGGACACCGGGGAGCTGTTTTTT
V: TRBV30; D: TRBD1; size: -; J: TRBJ1-5; CDR3: CAWSGGGDQPQHF; DNA: TGTGCCTGGAGTGGAGGGGGCGATCAGCCCCAGCATTTT
V: TRBV7-9; D: -; size: once; J: TRBJ1-1; CDR3: CASSLERAGEAFF; DNA: TGTGCCAGCAGCTTAGAGAGGGCCGGTGAAGCTTTCTTT
V: TRBV15; D: -; size: -; J: TRBJ2-6; CDR3: CATSMQPGERSGANVLTF; DNA: TGTGCCACCAGCATGCAACCAGGGGAAAGGTCTGGGGCCAACGTCCTGACTTTC
V: TRBV6-5; D: -; size: -; J: TRBJ1-4; CDR3: CASSYGTPKGEKLFF; DNA: TGTGCCAGCAGTTACGGGACACCCAAAGGTGAAAAACTGTTTTTT
V: TRBV29-1; D: TRBD1; size: -; J: TRBJ2-1; CDR3: CSVTGLLKEEQFF; DNA: TGCAGCGTGACAGGGTTATTGAAGGAAGAGCAGTTCTTC
V: TRBV20-1; D: TRBD1; size: -; J: TRBJ2-3; CDR3: CSGTGLASDTQYF; DNA: TGCAGTGGGACAGGGTTAGCCAGTGATACGCAGTATTTT
V: TRBV20-1; D: TRBD1; size: -; J: TRBJ2-3; CDR3: CSARPGTGRDTQYF; DNA: TGCAGTGCTCGTCCCGGGACAGGTCGTGATACGCAGTATTTT
V: TRBV19; D: -; size: -; J: TRBJ2-1; CDR3: CASSGLTRGHEQFF; DNA: TGTGCCAGTAGTGGGCTGACCCGAGGGCATGAGCAGTTCTTC
V: TRBV11-2; D: -; size: -; J: TRBJ2-7; CDR3: CASSIFERAEQYF; DNA: TGTGCCAGCAGTATTTTCGAGAGGGCCGAGCAGTACTTC
V: TRBV20-1; D: -; size: -; J: TRBJ2-2; CDR3: CSAIRSTKNTGELFF; DNA: TGCAGTGCCATACGATCGACTAAGAACACCGGGGAGCTGTTTTTT
V: TRBV29-1; D: -; size: once; J: TRBJ2-2; CDR3: CSVAVGVRTGELFF; DNA: TGCAGCGTTGCCGTCGGAGTTCGAACCGGGGAGCTGTTTTTT
V: TRBV20-1; D: TRBD2; size: few; J: TRBJ2-7; CDR3: CSAGGRGEQYF; DNA: TGCAGTGCTGGTGGGAGGGGCGAGCAGTACTTC
V: TRBV11-1; D: -; size: -; J: TRBJ2-1; CDR3: CASSPDRLDNEQFF; DNA: TGTGCCAGCAGCCCAGACAGGCTGGACAATGAGCAGTTCTTC
V: TRBV7-2; D: TRBD1; size: -; J: TRBJ1-1; CDR3: CASSQGGFAEAFF; DNA: TGTGCCAGCAGCCAGGGGGGGTTCGCTGAAGCTTTCTTT
V: TRBV2; D: -; size: -; J: TRBJ2-1; CDR3: CASSGDLGEQFF; DNA: TGTGCCAGCAGTGGGGACCTAGGTGAGCAGTTCTTC
V: TRBV20-1; D: -; size: -; J: TRBJ2-3; CDR3: CSAGSAEDTQYF; DNA: TGCAGTGCGGGGAGTGCCGAAGATACGCAGTATTTT
V: TRBV11-2; D: -; size: once; J: TRBJ2-3; CDR3: CASSFTSHSDTQYF; DNA: TGTGCCAGCAGCTTTACTAGCCACTCAGATACGCAGTATTTT
V: TRBV20-1; D: TRBD1; size: -; J: TRBJ2-2; CDR3: CSALADRATGELFF; DNA: TGCAGTGCCTTAGCCGACAGGGCCACCGGGGAGCTGTTTTTT